Listed here is a single TCR beta chain. Its antigen is still unknown. This specimen comes from a study of beta chain features in type 1 diabetes. Reverse transcribing all isolated RNA meant expressed TCRB transcripts were sequenced. Sequenced by immunoSEQ multiplex PCR; TCRdb stores in-frame clones only, minus some. The data hold 620,000 or so clones, with around a sixth observed a single time. CDR1 KGHSH and CDR2 LQKENI come from the germline V gene. The CDR3 length is 15 residues. V lost 2 bases to trimming and J lost 4 bases, with 14 bases between them. Findings of the study overall: PCR might favor shorter templates, but any such skew would affect patients and controls equally.

Sequenced material: naive CD4+ T cells from blood. The receptor's source is a man aged 18 to 35 in good health. The genes are TRBV18 and TRBJ2-5; D ambiguous. The CDR3 sequence: CASSPAEGRVETQYF. The DNA for the CDR3 is TGTGCCAGCTCACCAGCTGAAGGAAGGGTAGAGACCCAGTACTTC.